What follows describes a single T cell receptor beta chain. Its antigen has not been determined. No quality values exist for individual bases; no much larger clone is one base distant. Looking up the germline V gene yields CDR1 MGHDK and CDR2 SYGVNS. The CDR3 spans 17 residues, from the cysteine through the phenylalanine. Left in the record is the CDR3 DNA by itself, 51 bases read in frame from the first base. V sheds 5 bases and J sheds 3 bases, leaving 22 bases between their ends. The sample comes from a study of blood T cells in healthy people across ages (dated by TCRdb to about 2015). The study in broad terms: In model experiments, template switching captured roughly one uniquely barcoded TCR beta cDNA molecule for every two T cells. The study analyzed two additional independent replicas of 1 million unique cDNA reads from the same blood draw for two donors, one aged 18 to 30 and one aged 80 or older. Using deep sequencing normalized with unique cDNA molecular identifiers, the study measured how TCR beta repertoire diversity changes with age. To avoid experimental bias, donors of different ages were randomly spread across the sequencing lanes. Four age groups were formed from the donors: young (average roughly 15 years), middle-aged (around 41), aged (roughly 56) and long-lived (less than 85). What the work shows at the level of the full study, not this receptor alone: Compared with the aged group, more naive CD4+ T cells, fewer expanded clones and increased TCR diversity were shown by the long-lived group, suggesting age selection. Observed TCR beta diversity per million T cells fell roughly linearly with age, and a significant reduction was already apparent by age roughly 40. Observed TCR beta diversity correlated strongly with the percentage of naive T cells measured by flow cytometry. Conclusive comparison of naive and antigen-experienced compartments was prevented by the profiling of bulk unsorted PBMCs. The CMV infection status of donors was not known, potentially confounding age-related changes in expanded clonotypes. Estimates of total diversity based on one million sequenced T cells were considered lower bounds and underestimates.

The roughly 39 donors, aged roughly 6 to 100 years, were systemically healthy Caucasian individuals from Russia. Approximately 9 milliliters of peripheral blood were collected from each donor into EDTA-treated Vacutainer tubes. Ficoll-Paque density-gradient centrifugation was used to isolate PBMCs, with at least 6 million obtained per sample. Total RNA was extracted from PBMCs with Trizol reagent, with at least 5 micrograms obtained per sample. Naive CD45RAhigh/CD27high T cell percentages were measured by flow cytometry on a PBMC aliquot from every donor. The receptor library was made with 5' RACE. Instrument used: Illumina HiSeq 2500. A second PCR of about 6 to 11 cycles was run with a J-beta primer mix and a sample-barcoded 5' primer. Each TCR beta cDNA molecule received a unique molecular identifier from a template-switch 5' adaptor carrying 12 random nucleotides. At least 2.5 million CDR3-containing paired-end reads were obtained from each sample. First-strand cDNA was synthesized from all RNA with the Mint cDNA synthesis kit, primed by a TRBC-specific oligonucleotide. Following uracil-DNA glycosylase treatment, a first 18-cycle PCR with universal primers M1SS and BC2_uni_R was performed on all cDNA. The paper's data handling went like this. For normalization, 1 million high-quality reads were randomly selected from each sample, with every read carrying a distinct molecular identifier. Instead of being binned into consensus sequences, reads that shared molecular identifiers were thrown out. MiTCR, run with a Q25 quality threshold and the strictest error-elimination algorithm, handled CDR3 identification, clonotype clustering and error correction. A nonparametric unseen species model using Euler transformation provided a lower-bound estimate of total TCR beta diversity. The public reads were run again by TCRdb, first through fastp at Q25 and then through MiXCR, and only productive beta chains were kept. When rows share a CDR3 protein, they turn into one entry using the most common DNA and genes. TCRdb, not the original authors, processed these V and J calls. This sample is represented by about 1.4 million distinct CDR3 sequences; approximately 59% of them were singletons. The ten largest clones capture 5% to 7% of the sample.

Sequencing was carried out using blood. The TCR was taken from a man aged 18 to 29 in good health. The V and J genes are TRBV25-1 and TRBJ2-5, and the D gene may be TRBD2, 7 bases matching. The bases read TGTGCCAGCAGTCAAGGAAGGGGGGGGGCCTTCAAAGAGACCCAGTACTTC. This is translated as CASSQGRGGAFKETQYF.